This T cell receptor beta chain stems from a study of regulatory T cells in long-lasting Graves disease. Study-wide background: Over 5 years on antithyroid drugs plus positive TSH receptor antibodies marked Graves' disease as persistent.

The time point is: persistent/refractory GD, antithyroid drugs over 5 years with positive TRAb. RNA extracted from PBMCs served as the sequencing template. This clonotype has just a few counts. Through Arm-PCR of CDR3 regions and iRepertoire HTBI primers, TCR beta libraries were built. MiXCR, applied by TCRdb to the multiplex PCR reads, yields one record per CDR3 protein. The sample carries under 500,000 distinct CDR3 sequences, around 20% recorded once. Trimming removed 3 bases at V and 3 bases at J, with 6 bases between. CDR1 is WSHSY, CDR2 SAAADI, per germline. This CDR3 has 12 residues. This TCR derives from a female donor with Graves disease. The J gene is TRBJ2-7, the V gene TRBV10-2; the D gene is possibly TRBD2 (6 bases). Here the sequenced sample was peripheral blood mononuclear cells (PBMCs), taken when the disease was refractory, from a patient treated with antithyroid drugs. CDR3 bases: TGCGCCAGCAGTGAAGCGGGCTACGAGCAGTACTTC. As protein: CASSEAGYEQYF.